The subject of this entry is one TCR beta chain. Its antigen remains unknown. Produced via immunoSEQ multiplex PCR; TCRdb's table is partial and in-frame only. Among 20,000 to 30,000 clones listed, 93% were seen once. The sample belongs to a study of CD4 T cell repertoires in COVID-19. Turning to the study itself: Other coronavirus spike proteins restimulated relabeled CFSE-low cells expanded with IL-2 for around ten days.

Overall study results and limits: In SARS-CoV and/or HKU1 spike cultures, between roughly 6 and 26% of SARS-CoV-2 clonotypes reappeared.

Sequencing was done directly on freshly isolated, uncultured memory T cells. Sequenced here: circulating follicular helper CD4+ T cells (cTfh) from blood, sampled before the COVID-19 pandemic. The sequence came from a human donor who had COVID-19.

This CDR3 is CASSNDRRSATQYF. CDR3 DNA: TGCGCCAGCAGCAACGACAGGCGATCCGCGACCCAGTACTTC. This chain joins TRBV5-1 and TRBJ2-5; maybe TRBD1 (6 bases). V lost 4 bases, J lost 7 bases, and 17 bases lay in between. CDR1 and CDR2 (germline): SGHRS, YFSETQ. This CDR3 contains 14 residues.